These 8 T cell receptor beta chains were all obtained from the same sample, sequenced in a study of cytomegalovirus exposure and HLA in healthy donors. Vbeta (60) and Jbeta (13) primers were used in the PCR. Sequenced by immunoSEQ multiplex PCR; TCRdb stores in-frame clones only, minus some. The data show about 210,000 clones, less than 90% seen once. Sequencing was carried out using PBMCs. The receptors were gathered from a woman under 40 in good health and CMV-seronegative.

The chain combines TRBV4-2 with TRBJ2-1; the match to TRBD1 covers 7 bases. Trimming took 1 base from V and 0 from J; bases not matched to a gene: 3. The V gene's germline CDR1 is LGHNA and CDR2 YNFKEQ. The CDR3 runs to 16 residues. For the CDR3, the DNA is TGTGCCAGCAGCCAAGGAGAGGGGGCCTCCTACAATGAGCAGTTCTTC. Encoded protein: CASSQGEGASYNEQFF.

The rearrangement joins TRBV11-2 to TRBJ2-7; D unclear. CDR1 is SGHAT, CDR2 FQNNGV, per germline. The CDR3 has 14 residues. Trimming removed 5 bases from V and 2 bases from J, with 13 bases in between. The CDR3 loop is CASSIPDTPYEQYF. The CDR3, as DNA: TGTGCCAGCAGCATCCCCGACACGCCCTACGAGCAGTACTTC.

The rearrangement joins TRBV28 to TRBJ2-7, with 9 bases lining up with TRBD2. The germline V gene encodes CDR1 MDHEN and CDR2 SYDVKM. V was pared by 8 bases and J by 1 base, with 6 bases of the junction left unmatched. The length of the CDR3 is 14 residues. CDR3 in amino acids: CASGLARPSYEQYF. CDR3 DNA sequence: TGTGCCAGCGGACTAGCGAGACCTTCCTACGAGCAGTACTTC.

This chain links TRBV27 with TRBJ2-1, with TRBD2 as a possible D gene (5 bases). This CDR3 has 14 amino acids. CDR1 MNHEY and CDR2 SMNVEV come from the germline V gene (reference sequence). Between the trimmed V and J ends, which lost 3 bases and 3 bases, there was a span of 9 bases. The CDR3, as DNA: TGTGCCAGCAGTTTTGGCGGGTACTACAATGAGCAGTTCTTC. Protein: CASSFGGYYNEQFF.

A note on this clone: This CDR3 is also generated by other DNA sequences in the sample. V and J are TRBV5-1 and TRBJ2-1, with TRBD2 as a possible D gene (9 bases). This CDR3 contains 16 residues. V was shortened by 4 bases and J by 2 bases, with 16 bases between the two germline ends. Per the germline V gene, CDR1 is SGHRS and CDR2 is YFSETQ. CDR3 sequence (DNA): TGCGCCAGCAGCCTAGCGGGACAGGTTACCTACAATGAGCAGTTCTTC. Encoded protein: CASSLAGQVTYNEQFF.

The V and J genes are TRBV11-2 and TRBJ2-1; 14 nucleotides align to TRBD2. CDR1 is SGHAT and CDR2 is FQNNGV in the germline V gene. V gave up 9 bases and J gave up 2 bases; unmatched junction bases: 9. The CDR3 runs to 17 residues. CDR3 nucleotide sequence: TGTGCCAGACAGACTAGCGGGAGGGCCGGGGCCTACAATGAGCAGTTCTTC. It encodes CARQTSGRAGAYNEQFF.

The chain links TRBV6-1 to TRBJ1-1, with D possibly TRBD1 on 6 matching bases. V was cut by 4 bases and J by 2 bases, with 11 bases left in between. This CDR3 has 14 amino acids. CDR1 and CDR2 from the germline V gene are MNHNS and SASEGT. The CDR3 DNA sequence: TGTGCCAGCAGTGTACTACAGGGAAACACTGAAGCTTTCTTT. The encoded protein is CASSVLQGNTEAFF.

The V call is TRBV4-2, the J call TRBJ2-1; TRBD2 matches 10 bases. Per germline, CDR1 LGHNA and CDR2 YNFKEQ. This CDR3 has 16 amino acids. The trim removed 3 bases at V and 1 base at J, leaving 3 bases unmatched. CDR3 sequence reads: CASSQLAGASYNEQFF. The CDR3 region has the DNA TGTGCCAGCAGCCAGCTAGCGGGGGCGTCCTACAATGAGCAGTTCTTC.